These 24 T cell receptor beta chains originate from one sample sequenced in a study of shared clonotypes between healthy human individuals. TCRdb's table, derived via immunoSEQ multiplex PCR, lists solely in-frame clones and lacks some. The sample carries about half a million clones, approximately 80% recorded once. Sequences were obtained from PBMCs. The source is a woman in her forties in good health. Some clones in this sample may be carry-over from other donors' samples.

This chain joins TRBV2 and TRBJ2-7; D is possibly TRBD2 (6 bases). CDR1 and CDR2 from the germline V gene are SNHLY and FYNNEI. CDR3 length equals 14 residues. V lost 2 bases, J lost 0 bases, and 8 bases lay in between. CDR3 sequence reads: CASSEWRDSYEQYF. In DNA, the CDR3 is TGTGCCAGCAGTGAATGGAGGGACTCCTACGAGCAGTACTTC.

Of note for this clone: A far more abundant clone sits one base away, making this likely a read error. This chain uses TRBV30 with TRBJ2-5; 8 bases fit TRBD1. The V segment lost 4 bases and the J segment 4 bases; nucleotides outside the gene matches: 5. Looked up from germline, CDR1 is GTSNPN and CDR2 is SVGIG (reference sequence). The length of the CDR3 is 13 residues. As DNA, the CDR3 is TGTGCCTGGACCCGGACAGGGAGAGAGACCCAGTACTTC. Amino acids: CAWTRTGRETQYF.

This chain uses TRBV30 with TRBJ2-7; D possibly matches TRBD1 or TRBD2 (5 bases each). The V gene lost 1 base and the J gene lost 0 bases, with 10 bases spanning the gap. CDR3 length: 14 residues. Per germline, CDR1 GTSNPN and CDR2 SVGIG (reference sequence). CDR3 in amino acids: CAWSAGGSSYEQYF. DNA for the CDR3: TGTGCCTGGAGTGCTGGGGGAAGCTCCTACGAGCAGTACTTC.

This chain connects TRBV7-8 to TRBJ1-5; TRBD1 is a possible D gene (5 bases). Germline V gives CDR1 SGHVS, CDR2 FQNEAQ. CDR3 length: 14 amino acids. V was clipped by 2 bases and J by 3 bases, with 8 bases between them. This chain's CDR3 is CASSLQGNNQPQHF. The CDR3 DNA reads as TGTGCCAGCAGCTTACAGGGTAACAATCAGCCCCAGCATTTT.

The genes are TRBV27 and TRBJ1-2, with D perhaps matching TRBD1 (5 bases). Per the germline V gene, CDR1 is MNHEY and CDR2 is SMNVEV (reference sequence). V lost 2 bases and J 7 bases, leaving 14 bases between the germline ends. This CDR3 region has 14 residues. The CDR3, as DNA: TGTGCCAGCAGTTTAAATGGGGACGTGGGTGGCTACACCTTC. As protein: CASSLNGDVGGYTF.

The chain combines TRBV19 with TRBJ2-2; 8 bases align to TRBD2. Germline V gene data show CDR1 as LNHDA and CDR2 as SQIVND (reference sequence). The CDR3 extends over 17 amino acids. V gave up 1 base and J gave up 7 bases; unmatched junction bases: 11. CDR3 region: CASSIGRSSGKIGELFF. DNA for the CDR3: TGTGCCAGTAGTATAGGACGGAGTAGCGGGAAGATCGGGGAGCTGTTTTTT.

This clone was detected only once. The chain joins TRBV5-1 to TRBJ2-1; possible D gene TRBD2, 5 bases. This CDR3 is built from 14 residues. Looked up from germline, CDR1 is SGHRS and CDR2 is YFSETQ. V was pared by 1 base and J by 7 bases, with 12 bases between. This chain's CDR3 is CASSLPAGENEQFF. The CDR3 nucleotides are TGCGCCAGCAGCTTGCCGGCGGGTGAAAATGAGCAGTTCTTC. Full variable domain (missing parts from reference TRBV5-1 and TRBJ2-1): KAGVTQTPRYLIKTRGQQVTLSCSPISGHRSVSWYQQTPGQGLQFLFEYFSETQRNKGNFPGRFSGRQFSNSRSEMNVSTLELGDSALYLCASSLPAGENEQFFGPGTRLTVL.

In regard to this clone: In the same sample, other DNA sequences code for this CDR3. The chain is built from TRBV7-2 and TRBJ2-1; D remains ambiguous. Trimming stripped 1 base from V and 8 bases from J, with 3 bases between. Germline CDR1 and CDR2: SGHTA and FQGNSA. The CDR3 length is 11 residues. In DNA, the CDR3 is TGTGCCAGCAGCTTAGTACATGAGCAGTTCTTC. Translation gives CASSLVHEQFF.

This clone was detected only a few times. The V and J genes are TRBV7-6 and TRBJ2-5; D possibly corresponds to TRBD2 (5 bases). CDR3 length equals 16 residues. The V end was cut by 5 bases, the J end by 2 bases, with 18 bases between. In germline, CDR1 is SGHVS, CDR2 FNYEAQ. This CDR3 reads CASSPLGGYGQETQYF. The CDR3 DNA reads TGTGCCAGCAGCCCCCTGGGCGGGTACGGGCAAGAGACCCAGTACTTC.

As to this clone: A far bigger clonotype differs at one base, so this is likely a read error. The chain carries TRBV2 and TRBJ1-2; weak D call: TRBD1 (5 bases). CDR1 and CDR2 from the germline V gene are SNHLY and FYNNEI. V lost 8 bases to trimming and J lost 8 bases, with 21 bases between them. This CDR3 region has 14 residues. In DNA form, the CDR3 reads TGTGCCAGCGAGGGGTTTGGCAGGTCTGAGGGCTACACCTTC. The encoded protein is CASEGFGRSEGYTF.

The V and J genes are TRBV5-6 and TRBJ2-3, with TRBD2 matching over 8 bases. V lost 4 bases, J lost 5 bases, and 12 bases stayed unmatched. The CDR3 totals 16 residues. Germline CDR1 reads SGHDT; CDR2 reads YYEEEE. CDR3 protein: CASSPPGGAFVDTQYF. The CDR3 coding sequence is TGTGCCAGCAGCCCCCCGGGAGGGGCGTTCGTAGATACGCAGTATTTT. Looking up the rest from reference TRBV5-6 and TRBJ2-3 gives the full variable domain: DAGVTQSPTHLIKTRGQQVTLRCSPKSGHDTVSWYQQALGQGPQFIFQYYEEEERQRGNFPDRFSGHQFPNYSSELNVNALLLGDSALYLCASSPPGGAFVDTQYFGPGTRLTVL.

The chain combines TRBV5-1 with TRBJ2-3; D gene unclear. There are 13 residues in the CDR3. Per the germline V gene, CDR1 is SGHRS and CDR2 is YFSETQ. Trimming left V 7 bases short and J 3 bases short, with 12 bases between. For the CDR3, the DNA is TGCGCCAGCCAGGTTTTTACTACAGATACGCAGTATTTT. Amino acid sequence: CASQVFTTDTQYF.

This chain joins TRBV10-3 and TRBJ1-3; the match to TRBD1 covers 7 bases. CDR3 size: 17 residues. Trimming removed 2 bases from V and 0 bases from J; junction bases left unmatched: 7. The germline gives CDR1 ENHRY, CDR2 SYGVKD. Here the CDR3 DNA reads TGTGCCATCAGTGAGCTGACAGGGCCAGGCTCTGGAAACACCATATATTTT. It codes for CAISELTGPGSGNTIYF.

CDR3 loop: CASSGTGYEKLFF. The CDR3, as DNA: TGTGCCAGCAGCGGGACAGGGTACGAAAAACTGTTTTTT. The genes are TRBV6-5 and TRBJ1-4, with 9 bases matching TRBD1. CDR3 size: 13 residues. Germline V lookup: CDR1 MNHEY, CDR2 SVGAGI. V was clipped by 6 bases and J by 8 bases; unmatched bases: 4.

The gene calls are TRBV6-5 and TRBJ2-1; D may be TRBD2 (6 bases). Per the germline V gene, CDR1 is MNHEY and CDR2 is SVGAGI. The CDR3 runs 10 residues. The V gene lost 5 bases and the J gene lost 16 bases, with 12 bases spanning the gap. CDR3 in DNA: TGTGCCAGCAGTGCTAGCGTTCACTTCTTC. Its protein product is CASSASVHFF.

The CDR3 DNA sequence: TGTGCCAGCAGTAGAGAGGGGGGGAGGTGGGAGCAGTTCTTC. Its protein product is CASSREGGRWEQFF. The rearrangement joins TRBV7-8 to TRBJ2-1, with D possibly being TRBD2 (7 bases). Per the germline V gene, CDR1 is SGHVS and CDR2 is FQNEAQ. The CDR3 runs to 14 residues. V was cut by 6 bases and J by 10 bases, with 19 bases left in between.

This clone has only a few counts. The chain joins TRBV29-1 to TRBJ2-1; possibly TRBD1 for D (6 bases). The V end lost 6 bases, the J end lost 7 bases, and 22 bases lay between the germline ends. CDR3 length equals 15 residues. Per germline, CDR1 SQVTM and CDR2 ANQGSEA. The CDR3: CSVALGASRGNEQFF. The CDR3 DNA reads as TGCAGCGTCGCATTGGGGGCATCCAGGGGTAATGAGCAGTTCTTC.

The rearrangement links TRBV7-9 to TRBJ2-1, with D possibly matching TRBD2 (6 bases). Trimming stripped 1 base from V and 1 base from J, with 8 bases between. In germline, CDR1 is SEHNR, CDR2 FQNEAQ (reference sequence). This CDR3 has 15 residues. Here the CDR3 DNA reads TGTGCCAGCAGCTTAGATGGAGGGTCCTACAATGAGCAGTTCTTC. Translation gives CASSLDGGSYNEQFF. The full variable domain, rest sourced from reference TRBV7-9 and TRBJ2-1, is DTGVSQNPRHKITKRGQNVTFRCDPISEHNRLYWYRQTLGQGPEFLTYFQNEAQLEKSRLLSDRFSAERPKGSFSTLEIQRTEQGDSAMYLCASSLDGGSYNEQFFGPGTRLTVL.

Remarks on this clone: One base separates it from a far larger clone, so it is likely a read error. The J gene is TRBJ1-1, the V gene TRBV29-1, with 8 bases lining up with TRBD1. Germline CDR1 and CDR2: SQVTM and ANQGSEA. The CDR3 contains 13 residues. DNA of the CDR3: TGCAGCGTTGGACAGGGGTTAGGCACTGAAGCTCTCTTT. Amino acids: CSVGQGLGTEALF.

Regarding this clone: This sample includes further DNA sequences coding for the same CDR3. CDR3 loop: CASSEAGYGYTF. Written as DNA, the CDR3 is TGTGCCAGCAGTGAGGCAGGGTATGGCTACACCTTC. The chain links TRBV6-1 to TRBJ1-2; a possible D gene is TRBD1 (5 bases). The V end lost 3 bases, the J end lost 5 bases, and 7 bases lay between the germline ends. The germline gives CDR1 MNHNS, CDR2 SASEGT. The CDR3 runs 12 residues.

This chain connects TRBV5-5 to TRBJ2-3, with D possibly being TRBD1 (6 bases). CDR1 SGHKS and CDR2 YYEKEE come from the germline V gene (reference sequence). The CDR3 totals 15 residues. V lost 0 bases to trimming and J lost 6 bases, with 14 bases between them. The CDR3 coding sequence is TGTGCCAGCAGCTTGGTGGGGGCAGGTTCGGATACGCAGTATTTT. Translated, it gives CASSLVGAGSDTQYF.

V and J are TRBV6-6 and TRBJ1-5; D unresolved. V dropped 3 bases and J dropped 3 bases, with 12 bases sitting between them. Germline CDR1 MNHNY, CDR2 SVGAGI (reference sequence). The CDR3 runs 15 residues. The CDR3: CASSYGPEPNQPQHF. CDR3 DNA sequence: TGTGCCAGCAGTTATGGGCCAGAACCCAATCAGCCCCAGCATTTT.

This rearrangement joins TRBV11-2 to TRBJ2-7; no reliable D call. The V end lost 0 bases, the J end lost 5 bases, and 11 bases lay between the germline ends. In germline, CDR1 is SGHAT, CDR2 FQNNGV. The CDR3 runs 14 residues. This CDR3 reads CASSLDPQVHEQYF. In DNA, the CDR3 is TGTGCCAGCAGCTTAGACCCCCAGGTCCACGAGCAGTACTTC.

V is TRBV7-2 and J is TRBJ2-7; 14 bases align to TRBD2. With V trimmed by 7 bases and J by 4 bases, 9 bases remained unmatched. The CDR3 sequence is 16 residues long. In germline, CDR1 is SGHTA, CDR2 FQGNSA. The CDR3 sequence is CASMTSGRAGVYEQYF. In DNA form, the CDR3 reads TGTGCCAGCATGACTAGCGGGAGGGCCGGAGTTTACGAGCAGTACTTC.